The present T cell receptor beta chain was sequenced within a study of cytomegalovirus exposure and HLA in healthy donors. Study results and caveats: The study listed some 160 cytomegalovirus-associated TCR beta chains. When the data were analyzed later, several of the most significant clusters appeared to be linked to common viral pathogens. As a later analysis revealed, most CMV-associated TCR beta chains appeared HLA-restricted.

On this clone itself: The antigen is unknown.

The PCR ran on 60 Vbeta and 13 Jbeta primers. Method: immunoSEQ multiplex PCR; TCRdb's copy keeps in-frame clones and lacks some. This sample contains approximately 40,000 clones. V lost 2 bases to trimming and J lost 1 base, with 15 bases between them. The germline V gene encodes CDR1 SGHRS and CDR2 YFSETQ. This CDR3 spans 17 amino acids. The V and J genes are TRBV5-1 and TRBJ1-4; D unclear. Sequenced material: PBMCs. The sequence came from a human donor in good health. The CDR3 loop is CASSFSDYVQTNEKLFF. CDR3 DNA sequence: TGCGCCAGCAGCTTCTCTGATTACGTACAAACTAATGAAAAACTGTTTTTT.